A selection of T cell receptor beta chains follows, all from one sample in a study of OX40 agonist ivuxolimab in advanced cancers. The protocol was immunoSEQ multiplex PCR, while the TCRdb copy is restricted to in-frame clones and leaves out a portion. The sample carries roughly 30,000 clones, 90% to 95% recorded once. This specimen consisted of CD4+ or CD8+ T cells sorted from blood, obtained in a trial of the OX40 agonist ivuxolimab. All receptors derive from an adult with an advanced solid tumor such as melanoma, head and neck, liver or kidney cancer. Both conserved end residues are part of each CDR3. A D gene is named only where the DNA matches it firmly. Clone size appears in some rows only: once, few, many, or a class for an expanded clone.

>TRBV4-3|TRBJ2-3|NA|TRBD2
TGCGCCAGCACCCCTAGCGGGTTCAACACAGATACGCAGTATTTT
CASTPSGFNTDTQYF
>TRBV13|TRBJ2-1|once|NA
TGTGCCAGCAGCTTATTTCTCAGCTCCTACAATGAGCAGTTCTTC
CASSLFLSSYNEQFF
>TRBV27|TRBJ2-7|NA|NA
TGTGCCAGCAGTTACGGGGTTGCCTACGAGCAGTACTTC
CASSYGVAYEQYF
>TRBV14|TRBJ1-5|NA|NA
TGTGCCAGCAGCCAAGATCTGGGACAGCCCCAGCATTTT
CASSQDLGQPQHF
>TRBV6-4|TRBJ1-5|NA|TRBD1
TGTGCCAGGTATGGAGGACAGGGGGATCAGCCCCAGCATTTT
CARYGGQGDQPQHF
>TRBV28|TRBJ2-3|NA|TRBD1
TGTGCCAGCAGTTGGACAGGGGGCGCGTTCCCAGATACGCAGTATTTT
CASSWTGGAFPDTQYF
>TRBV21-1|TRBJ2-4|NA|NA
TGTGCCAGCAGCAAAGCGGTGGACAGGGGGAAGGGCAAGGACATTCAGTACTTC
CASSKAVDRGKGKDIQYF
>TRBV11-2|TRBJ1-1|NA|NA
TGTGCCAGCAGCTTAGGATGGAACACTGAAGCTTTCTTT
CASSLGWNTEAFF
>TRBV7-8|TRBJ2-3|NA|NA
TGTGCCAGCAGCTTAGCGGGAGGGGGTTCTGGCACAGATACGCAGTATTTT
CASSLAGGGSGTDTQYF
>TRBV7-6|TRBJ2-1|once|TRBD1
TGTGCCAGCAGCCACAGACAGGGAATGGTCAATGAGCAGTTCTTC
CASSHRQGMVNEQFF
>TRBV6-5|TRBJ2-7|NA|NA
TGTGCCAGCAGTTACGGGCAGGGCAAGTACGAGCAGTACTTC
CASSYGQGKYEQYF
>TRBV11-2|TRBJ1-2|NA|NA
TGTGCCAGCAGCTTAGCCAGTAACTATGGCTACACCTTC
CASSLASNYGYTF
>TRBV6-4|TRBJ2-2|once|NA
TGTGCCAGCAGTGACTCGGAGGTCGGGGAGCTGTTTTTT
CASSDSEVGELFF
>TRBV15|TRBJ2-7|NA|TRBD2
TGTGCCACCAGCAGGGGGACTACCTCCTACGAGCAGTACTTC
CATSRGTTSYEQYF
>TRBV4-3|TRBJ2-1|NA|NA
TGCGCCAGCAGCCAAGATCAGCAGCGACCGATTTACAATGAGCAGTTCTTC
CASSQDQQRPIYNEQFF
>TRBV7-2|TRBJ2-3|once|TRBD2
TGTGCCAGCAGCCCGACTAGCGGGATCACAGATACGCAGTATTTT
CASSPTSGITDTQYF
>TRBV6-4|TRBJ1-1|NA|NA
TGTGCCAGCAGTGTCAACAGGGACACTGAAGCTTTCTTT
CASSVNRDTEAFF
>TRBV2|TRBJ1-2|NA|TRBD1
TGTGCCAGCAGCGACGCGGGACAGGCGACTTATAACTATGGCTACACCTTC
CASSDAGQATYNYGYTF
>TRBV4-3|TRBJ2-7|NA|NA
TGCGCCAGCAGCCAAACACGGGTCGAGACCGAGCAGTACTTC
CASSQTRVETEQYF
>TRBV4-3|TRBJ2-1|once|NA
TGCGCCAGCAGCCAAAGAGTAGCAGGGACCTACAATGAGCAGTTCTTC
CASSQRVAGTYNEQFF
>TRBV6-5|TRBJ2-1|NA|TRBD1
TGTGCCAGCAGTTACGGGACAGAGAACGAGCAGTTCTTC
CASSYGTENEQFF
>TRBV7-2|TRBJ2-5|NA|TRBD1
TGTGCCAGCAGCTCAACCGGACAGGGGCGCGGAGAGACCCAGTACTTC
CASSSTGQGRGETQYF
>TRBV9|TRBJ2-1|once|NA
TGTGCCAGCAGCGCTCGGGGGGGACAGAGCTACAATGAGCAGTTCTTC
CASSARGGQSYNEQFF
>TRBV5-5|TRBJ2-5|NA|NA
TGTGCCAGCAGCTTGATAGGGGGTGTTATAGAGACCCAGTACTTC
CASSLIGGVIETQYF
>TRBV7-9|TRBJ2-7|NA|TRBD1
TGTGCCAGCAGCATGACAGGGACCGAGCAGTACTTC
CASSMTGTEQYF
>TRBV21-1|TRBJ2-1|NA|NA
TGTGCCAGCAGCAAAGTAAACAGAGCATATGAGCAGTTCTTC
CASSKVNRAYEQFF
>TRBV27|TRBJ2-7|NA|TRBD1
TGTGCCAGCAGTTTATGGACAGGGGACTACGAGCAGTACTTC
CASSLWTGDYEQYF
>TRBV18|TRBJ2-1|NA|TRBD2
TGTGCCAGCTCACCAGTTGGCGGGGGGGAACTCGAGCAGTTCTTC
CASSPVGGGELEQFF
>TRBV30|TRBJ2-3|NA|TRBD2
TGTGCCTGGAGTAGCGGGATAAGCACAGATACGCAGTATTTT
CAWSSGISTDTQYF
>TRBV29-1|TRBJ1-2|NA|NA
TGCAGCGTTTTTCTTGGGGAGAGCGGCTACACCTTC
CSVFLGESGYTF
>TRBV27|TRBJ1-5|NA|TRBD1
TGTGCCAGCAGTTTCCACGGACAGGTTGGGCAGCCCCAGCATTTT
CASSFHGQVGQPQHF
>TRBV9|TRBJ2-7|NA|NA
TGTGCCAGCAGCACCTCCCTCCACTCCTACGAGCAGTACTTC
CASSTSLHSYEQYF